The text below deals with one TCR beta chain. Trimming at V came to 3 bases and at J to 3 bases, leaving 6 bases not matched to a gene. The CDR3 loop spans 14 amino acids. The data belong to a study of blood T cell repertoires in COVID-19. For the study at large: In each case, the material was cDNA or gDNA derived from T cells, B-cell-depleted T cells, or PBMCs.

The data were produced by immunoSEQ multiplex PCR, yet TCRdb's version contains in-frame clones alone and is incomplete. Seen here are 250,000 or so clones, approximately 90% observed once, and the top ten hold over 3.5%. The clonotype comes from a woman in her twenties or thirties with acute COVID-19. The source material was PBMCs or T cells enriched from blood (not recorded which). The rearrangement uses TRBV5-3 and TRBJ2-7, with 7 bases lining up with TRBD1. TRBV5-3 is given ORF status, its function remaining uncertain. CDR3 sequence (DNA): TGTGCCAGAAGCTCCGGGACAGTTGACTACGAGCAGTACTTC. This sequence encodes CARSSGTVDYEQYF.